Listed below are T cell receptor beta chains from one sample, sequenced in a study of T-cell reconstitution after alpha-beta-depleted transplantation in children. MiXCR was run by TCRdb on the PCR reads, yielding one entry per CDR3 protein. The table has around 370,000 distinct CDR3 sequences, 9% to 12% seen once. The source material was PBMCs from the stem cell graft donor, sampled from the stem cell graft. These receptors all stem from a human donor who donated a stem cell graft to a child with acute lymphoblastic leukemia. Both conserved end residues are part of each CDR3. Fields, in order: J gene, clone size, D gene, V gene, CDR3 DNA, CDR3 protein. D genes are given only for firm matches. Clone size is given for some rows only: seen once, a few or many times, or a class if the clone is expanded.

J: TRBJ2-2; size: once; D: TRBD2; V: TRBV12-3/TRBV12-4; DNA: TGTGCCAGCAGGCTGGGACTAGCGGGAGGGCCAGTCAAGAGGGAGCTGTTTTTT; CDR3: CASRLGLAGGPVKRELFF
J: TRBJ2-7; size: many; D: NA; V: TRBV9; DNA: TGTGCCAGCAGCGTAGATAGCGGCTACGAGCAGTACTTC; CDR3: CASSVDSGYEQYF
J: TRBJ2-1; size: many; D: NA; V: TRBV21-1; DNA: TGTGCCAGCAGCGGCATTCACCGACAACACAATGAGCAGTTCTTC; CDR3: CASSGIHRQHNEQFF
J: TRBJ2-7; size: few; D: NA; V: TRBV5-1; DNA: TGCGCCAGCAGCCCACAGGGTATTAGTAACGAGCAGTACTTC; CDR3: CASSPQGISNEQYF
J: TRBJ2-7; size: few; D: TRBD1; V: TRBV27; DNA: TGTGCCAGCAGCCGGGACAGGATTTACGAGCAGTACTTC; CDR3: CASSRDRIYEQYF
J: TRBJ2-2; size: NA; D: NA; V: TRBV5-1; DNA: TGCGCCAGCAGCTGGCTGACTACAGAGAACACCGGGGAGCTGTTTTTT; CDR3: CASSWLTTENTGELFF
J: TRBJ2-1; size: few; D: TRBD2; V: TRBV7-2; DNA: TGTGCCAGCAGCTTTAGACTAGCGGGAGGTGAGCAGTTCTTC; CDR3: CASSFRLAGGEQFF
J: TRBJ2-1; size: NA; D: NA; V: TRBV12-3/TRBV12-4; DNA: TGTGCCAGCAGTTTAGCGAGAAGAGGCAATGAGCAGTTCTTC; CDR3: CASSLARRGNEQFF
J: TRBJ2-5; size: few; D: NA; V: TRBV15; DNA: TGTGCCACCAGGAAGGATTGGGCGGTACAAGAGACCCAGTACTTC; CDR3: CATRKDWAVQETQYF
J: TRBJ1-1; size: NA; D: NA; V: TRBV18; DNA: TGTGCCAGCTCACCGCAGGCGGAGTGGAACACTGAAGCTTTCTTT; CDR3: CASSPQAEWNTEAFF
J: TRBJ2-5; size: NA; D: NA; V: TRBV4-3; DNA: TGCGCCAGCAGCCCTACAGGACGCCAAGAGACCCAGTACTTC; CDR3: CASSPTGRQETQYF
J: TRBJ2-7; size: few; D: TRBD1; V: TRBV20-1; DNA: TGCAGTGCTCTACATGGACAGGGGGCGCGGTACGAGCAGTACTTC; CDR3: CSALHGQGARYEQYF
J: TRBJ2-1; size: few; D: TRBD2; V: TRBV10-3; DNA: TGTGCCATCAGGGGGGGGGAGAGCTCCTACAATGAGCAGTTCTTC; CDR3: CAIRGGESSYNEQFF
J: TRBJ2-2; size: many; D: TRBD1; V: TRBV5-1; DNA: TGCGCCAGCAGCCAGGGACAGGGGCTATCCGGGGAGCTGTTTTTT; CDR3: CASSQGQGLSGELFF
J: TRBJ1-1; size: NA; D: TRBD1; V: TRBV20-1; DNA: TGCAGTGCTAGAGGACCCGACAGGGGGTCCTTAACACTGAAAGCTTTCTTT; CDR3: CSARGPDRGSLTLKAFF
J: TRBJ1-3; size: few; D: NA; V: TRBV12-3/TRBV12-4; DNA: TGTGCCAGCAGTTTGAGTCGGACCTCTGGAAACACCATATATTTT; CDR3: CASSLSRTSGNTIYF
J: TRBJ2-6; size: NA; D: NA; V: TRBV11-1; DNA: TGTGCCAGCAGCTTAGCGCAGCAGGCAATCTCTGGGGCCAACGTCCTGACTTTC; CDR3: CASSLAQQAISGANVLTF
J: TRBJ2-1; size: many; D: TRBD2; V: TRBV3-1; DNA: TGTGCCAGCGCACTAGCGGGAGCCTACAATGAGCAGTTCTTC; CDR3: CASALAGAYNEQFF
J: TRBJ2-3; size: few; D: NA; V: TRBV6-1; DNA: TGTGCCAGCAGCCTCCAAGGGGGGCTAAACACAGATACGCAGTATTTT; CDR3: CASSLQGGLNTDTQYF
J: TRBJ2-2; size: few; D: NA; V: TRBV20-1; DNA: TGCAGTGCTAGCGGGTCTCTCACCGGGGAGCTGTTTTTT; CDR3: CSASGSLTGELFF
J: TRBJ2-1; size: many; D: TRBD2; V: TRBV12-3/TRBV12-4; DNA: TGTGCCAGCAGTTTGCCTAGCGGGAGGGATGAGCAGTTCTTC; CDR3: CASSLPSGRDEQFF
J: TRBJ2-1; size: NA; D: NA; V: TRBV7-9; DNA: TGTGCCAGCAGCTTCTCGGCCCTCTACAATGAGCAGTTCTTC; CDR3: CASSFSALYNEQFF
J: TRBJ2-1; size: NA; D: TRBD2; V: TRBV24-1; DNA: TGTGCCACCAGGGCTAGCGGGTACGATGAGCAGTTCTTC; CDR3: CATRASGYDEQFF
J: TRBJ1-2; size: NA; D: NA; V: TRBV7-9; DNA: TGTGCCAGCAGCGTAGGGTGGGGGGACCAAGGCTACACCTTC; CDR3: CASSVGWGDQGYTF
J: TRBJ2-1; size: NA; D: TRBD2; V: TRBV2; DNA: TGTGCCAGAGGACTAGCGGGAGTAGGTATCGACAATGAGCAGTTCTTC; CDR3: CARGLAGVGIDNEQFF
J: TRBJ2-1; size: many; D: NA; V: TRBV4-3; DNA: TGCGCCAGCAGCCAAGATTGGGACAACTACAATGAGCAGTTCTTC; CDR3: CASSQDWDNYNEQFF
J: TRBJ2-3; size: few; D: NA; V: TRBV19; DNA: TGTGCCAGTAATCTAGGAGGGATGTCGGATACGCAGTATTTT; CDR3: CASNLGGMSDTQYF
J: TRBJ1-5; size: NA; D: NA; V: TRBV6-6; DNA: TGTGCCAGCAGTTACGTTTCCAATCAGCCCCAGCATTTT; CDR3: CASSYVSNQPQHF
J: TRBJ2-1; size: NA; D: NA; V: TRBV28; DNA: TGTGCCAGCACTACTATGGGCTCGGATGAGCAGTTCTTC; CDR3: CASTTMGSDEQFF
J: TRBJ1-3; size: few; D: NA; V: TRBV5-1; DNA: TGCGCCAGCAGCCAGCAGGCCGGGACCTCTGGAAACACCATATATTTT; CDR3: CASSQQAGTSGNTIYF
J: TRBJ2-7; size: many; D: NA; V: TRBV29-1; DNA: TGCAGCGTTGTGAAGGGCGGGACGTACGAGCAGTACTTC; CDR3: CSVVKGGTYEQYF
J: TRBJ2-1; size: NA; D: NA; V: TRBV7-2; DNA: TGTGCCAGCAGCTGGCGTCTGGAGAGGAGTTCCGAGCAGTTCTTC; CDR3: CASSWRLERSSEQFF
J: TRBJ2-7; size: many; D: TRBD1; V: TRBV29-1; DNA: TGCAGCGTCCATCGCGGACAGGGTTACGAGCAGTACTTC; CDR3: CSVHRGQGYEQYF
J: TRBJ2-2; size: few; D: TRBD1; V: TRBV5-1; DNA: TGCGCCAGCAGCCCCCAGACAGGGGCCGACTACACCGGGGAGCTGTTTTTT; CDR3: CASSPQTGADYTGELFF
J: TRBJ2-1; size: few; D: NA; V: TRBV5-1; DNA: TGCGCCAGCAGCTTGTTGGCTAGCCCCAATGAGCAGTTCTTC; CDR3: CASSLLASPNEQFF